Listed below are T cell receptor beta chains from one sample, sequenced in a study of OX40 agonist ivuxolimab in advanced cancers. Assay used: immunoSEQ multiplex PCR; TCRdb lists only in-frame clones, some missing. The repertoire holds roughly 79,000 clones, with about 90% as singletons. The input for sequencing was CD4+ or CD8+ T cells sorted from blood, taken in a trial of the OX40 agonist ivuxolimab. The source of these receptors is an adult with an advanced solid tumor such as melanoma, head and neck, liver or kidney cancer. Both conserved end residues are part of each CDR3. The D gene is left open where the match is weak. Clone size is given for some rows only: seen once, a few or many times, or a class if the clone is expanded.

J,size,V,D,DNA,CDR3
TRBJ2-7,-,TRBV28,-,TGTGCCAGCAGTTTGAGCAGTTTAACCTACGAGCAGTACTTC,CASSLSSLTYEQYF
TRBJ2-5,-,TRBV6-5,-,TGTGCCAGTGGGGGGATAAGAGGGCAAGAGACCCAGTACTTC,CASGGIRGQETQYF
TRBJ2-1,-,TRBV6-1,-,TGTGCCAGCAGTGAAGAAGGGGCACGAGGGGCGGGAGACAGGTATGAGCAGTTCTTC,CASSEEGARGAGDRYEQFF
TRBJ1-4,-,TRBV5-1,-,TGCGCCAGCACCCAGGGAGCAACTAATGAAAAACTGTTTTTT,CASTQGATNEKLFF
TRBJ2-3,-,TRBV6-5,-,TGTGCCAGCAGTTACGATAGCGCAGATACGCAGTATTTT,CASSYDSADTQYF
TRBJ2-7,-,TRBV11-2,TRBD2,TGTGCCAGCAGCCAGACTAGCGAGAGCTCCTACGAGCAGTACTTC,CASSQTSESSYEQYF
TRBJ1-3,-,TRBV2,-,TGTGCCAGCAGTTACGCGGGGTTCGGCTCTGGAAACACCATATATTTT,CASSYAGFGSGNTIYF
TRBJ2-5,-,TRBV7-6,-,TGTGCCAGCAGCTCCGCCTTGTTGGAGACCCAGTACTTC,CASSSALLETQYF
TRBJ2-7,-,TRBV19,-,TGTGCCAGTAGTATGGGACAAATATCCTACGAGCAGTACTTC,CASSMGQISYEQYF
TRBJ2-5,-,TRBV7-8,TRBD1,TGTGCCAGCAGCTTACCTTTGGACAGGGTAGGGGAGCAGTACTTC,CASSLPLDRVGEQYF
TRBJ1-5,-,TRBV30,TRBD1,TGTGCCTGGGGGACAGGTACTAATCAGCCCCAGCATTTT,CAWGTGTNQPQHF
TRBJ1-5,-,TRBV28,-,TGTGCCAGCAGCGCCGGGGGGGTCGGAAGCAATCAGCCCCAGCATTTT,CASSAGGVGSNQPQHF
TRBJ1-4,-,TRBV7-9,TRBD1,TGTGCCAGCAGGTCCGACAGGGGGCTTAATGAAAAACTGTTTTTT,CASRSDRGLNEKLFF
TRBJ1-4,-,TRBV29-1,-,TGCAGTGTGAGAAGGGAAGATGAAAAACTGTTTTTT,CSVRREDEKLFF
TRBJ2-7,-,TRBV7-9,-,TGTGCCAGCAGCTTAAAGGGGGAGAGCCACGAGCAGTACTTC,CASSLKGESHEQYF
TRBJ1-4,once,TRBV28,-,TGTGCCAGCAGTTTACCGCCCCCCCAAAATGAAAAACTGTTTTTT,CASSLPPPQNEKLFF
TRBJ2-1,-,TRBV28,-,TGTGCCAGCAACGGACAGGCCGTGGGGGGAGAGCAGTTCTTC,CASNGQAVGGEQFF
TRBJ1-2,-,TRBV5-1,TRBD1,TGCGCCAGCGGACAGGGTAACTATGGCTACACCTTC,CASGQGNYGYTF
TRBJ2-3,-,TRBV5-1,-,TGCGCCAGCAGCTGGTCCGGGGTCGGTTCAGATACGCAGTATTTT,CASSWSGVGSDTQYF
TRBJ1-1,few,TRBV30,-,TGTGCCTGGGGTTCAGGGCACACTGAAGCTTTCTTT,CAWGSGHTEAFF
TRBJ2-1,once,TRBV7-6,-,TGTGCCAGCAGCTCCTCTGGGGGAGGTGAGCAGTTCTTC,CASSSSGGGEQFF
TRBJ1-1,-,TRBV5-1,-,TGCGCCAGCAGCTTGATGGGGGCTGGTACTGAAGCTTTCTTT,CASSLMGAGTEAFF
TRBJ2-3,-,TRBV5-1,-,TGCGCCAGCAGCTTGGATGGGGACTGGATGGGTTCTGATACGCAGTATTTT,CASSLDGDWMGSDTQYF
TRBJ2-5,-,TRBV30,-,TGTGCCTGGAGTGTACTAAGTGAGACCCAGTACTTC,CAWSVLSETQYF
TRBJ2-1,-,TRBV19,TRBD1,TGTGCCAGTAGTGTAATCCCGGGGACAGCCACCTACAATGAGCAGTTCTTC,CASSVIPGTATYNEQFF
TRBJ1-5,-,TRBV4-2,-,TGTGCCAGCAGCCAAGATACGAGTCAGCCCCAGCATTTT,CASSQDTSQPQHF
TRBJ1-4,-,TRBV18,-,TGTGCCAGCTCACCACCAGGGTTAGATGAAAAACTGTTTTTT,CASSPPGLDEKLFF
TRBJ2-5,once,TRBV7-7,TRBD1,TGTGCTAGCAGCTTGGGGGTAGGACAGGGTCGCGAGACCCAGTACTTC,CASSLGVGQGRETQYF
TRBJ1-1,-,TRBV19,-,TGTGCCAGTAGTATAGCCCCAGGAGAGGAAGCTTTCTTT,CASSIAPGEEAFF
TRBJ2-7,once,TRBV28,-,TGTGCCAGCAGTTTAAACGGAGCCGAGCAGTACTTC,CASSLNGAEQYF
TRBJ2-5,-,TRBV10-3,TRBD2,TGTGCCATCAGTGAACCGGGGGGGACCCAGTACTTC,CAISEPGGTQYF
TRBJ2-7,-,TRBV4-1,-,TGCGCCAGCAGCCATGAGGGTGGGGACTACGAGCAGTACTTC,CASSHEGGDYEQYF
TRBJ1-4,-,TRBV5-5,-,TGTGCCAGCAGCTCGGGCTTGGGGCCAACTAATGAAAAACTGTTTTTT,CASSSGLGPTNEKLFF
TRBJ2-7,-,TRBV6-5,TRBD1,TGTGCCACCGGTGGGGACAGTCGGAAGCAGTACTTC,CATGGDSRKQYF
TRBJ2-2,once,TRBV29-1,-,TGCAGCGTTGCTCTAGCGAGGGCCGGGGAGCTGTTTTTT,CSVALARAGELFF
TRBJ1-2,-,TRBV7-9,-,TGTGCCAGCAGCCCCGGACAGCGACGCTACACCTTC,CASSPGQRRYTF
TRBJ1-4,-,TRBV2,TRBD1,TGTGCCAGCAGGACACAGGGGGCAAATGAAAAACTGTTTTTT,CASRTQGANEKLFF
TRBJ1-4,once,TRBV18,TRBD1,TGTGCCAGCTCACTTAGACAGGGGGCTGAAAAACTGTTTTTT,CASSLRQGAEKLFF
TRBJ1-1,-,TRBV11-3,-,TGTGCCAGCAAGAGACAGGAGAACACTGAAGCTTTCTTT,CASKRQENTEAFF
TRBJ2-1,few,TRBV19,-,TGTGCCAGTAGCCCTTACGTTTCCAATGAGCAGTTCTTC,CASSPYVSNEQFF
TRBJ1-5,-,TRBV25-1,-,TGTGCCAGCAGTGAAGGGGGGGCCCCGGATCAGCCCCAGCATTTT,CASSEGGAPDQPQHF
TRBJ2-5,-,TRBV7-6,-,TGTGCCAGCAGCGCCAAATGGGTTCCGGGGGAGACCCAGTACTTC,CASSAKWVPGETQYF
TRBJ2-7,once,TRBV2,TRBD1,TGTGCCAGTACAGGGGTCAATAACTACGAGCAGTACTTC,CASTGVNNYEQYF
TRBJ2-2,-,TRBV5-1,-,TGCGCCAGCAGCGTTTACACCAACACCGGGGAGCTGTTTTTT,CASSVYTNTGELFF